The source of this TCR beta chain is a study of shared clonotypes between healthy human individuals. It was CD45RO-negative cells, positively selected for CCR7, that made up naive CD8 cells, with terminally differentiated effector memory CD45RA+ cells excluded. The method was immunoSEQ multiplex PCR; TCRdb's version includes in-frame clones alone and lacks a portion of them. The repertoire holds about 680,000 clones, 92% seen once, with 20% to 25% in the top ten. The clonotype originates from a man under 40 in good health. Sequencing input: naive CD8+ T cells sorted from blood.

The DNA of the CDR3 is TGTGCCAGCAGCGCGCCAGGAGAGACCCAGTACTTC. Translating gives CASSAPGETQYF. The gene calls are TRBV5-5 and TRBJ2-5; D uncertain. The germline gives CDR1 SGHKS, CDR2 YYEKEE (reference sequence). CDR3 size: 12 residues. Trimming cost V 4 bases and J 4 bases, with 8 bases left between them.